The 21 T cell receptor beta chains reported below all come from one sample, sequenced in a study of cytomegalovirus exposure and HLA in healthy donors. Use of 60 Vbeta and 13 Jbeta primers characterized the PCR. The table came from immunoSEQ multiplex PCR; TCRdb's copy has only in-frame clones and leaves some out. The sample includes roughly 130,000 clones, 73% of them seen just once. Sequenced material: PBMCs. The receptors shown here come from a woman between 35 and 50 years old in good health and CMV-seropositive.

J is TRBJ1-2 and V is TRBV6-1; D might be TRBD1 (6 bases). CDR3 length equals 14 residues. From germline, CDR1 is MNHNS and CDR2 SASEGT. Trimming removed 3 bases from V and 2 bases from J, with 10 bases in between. CDR3 nucleotide sequence: TGTGCCAGCAGTGAGGGGCAGGGGAACTATGGCTACACCTTC. This codes for CASSEGQGNYGYTF.

This clone was seen a single time. The genes are TRBV18 and TRBJ2-5, with 7 bases identical to TRBD2. V shed 2 bases, J shed 1 base, and the junction held 4 bases outside the gene matches. CDR1 KGHSH and CDR2 LQKENI come from the germline V gene. The CDR3 runs 15 residues. The CDR3 DNA reads as TGTGCCAGCTCACCAAACGGGGGGACCCAAGAGACCCAGTACTTC. Amino acid sequence: CASSPNGGTQETQYF.

The sample holds a few counts of this clone. The rearrangement links TRBV7-9 to TRBJ2-7; D is possibly TRBD2 (5 bases). The CDR3 consists of 14 residues. V was cut by 4 bases and J by 0 bases, with 10 bases left in between. Germline V CDR1 and CDR2: SEHNR, FQNEAQ (reference sequence). DNA for the CDR3: TGTGCCAGCAGCTCGAGGGTATCCTCCTACGAGCAGTACTTC. Translating it yields CASSSRVSSYEQYF. The whole variable domain, filled in from reference TRBV7-9 and TRBJ2-7, reads DTGVSQNPRHKITKRGQNVTFRCDPISEHNRLYWYRQTLGQGPEFLTYFQNEAQLEKSRLLSDRFSAERPKGSFSTLEIQRTEQGDSAMYLCASSSRVSSYEQYFGPGTRLTVT.

The gene calls are TRBV18 and TRBJ1-2, with 8 bases fitting TRBD1. The CDR3 sequence is 15 residues long. Germline V gives CDR1 KGHSH, CDR2 LQKENI. With 4 bases clipped from V and 4 bases from J, the junction kept 8 bases outside the gene matches. In DNA, the CDR3 is TGTGCCAGCTCACGCGGACAGGGCGGTTCCTATGGCTACACCTTC. Encoded protein: CASSRGQGGSYGYTF.

The chain is built from TRBV5-1 and TRBJ1-2, with 7 bases fitting TRBD1. The ends lost 4 bases at V and 8 bases at J; junction bases unmatched: 14. The CDR3 runs to 15 residues. Germline V lookup: CDR1 SGHRS, CDR2 YFSETQ. CDR3 sequence (DNA): TGCGCCAGCAGCGAGGGTCGACCGCCCAGGGGGGGCTACACCTTC. This encodes CASSEGRPPRGGYTF.

This clone was picked up a small number of times. This chain links TRBV7-2 with TRBJ2-3; perhaps TRBD1 as D (5 bases). V was clipped by 3 bases and J by 5 bases, with 12 bases between them. CDR3 length equals 14 residues. CDR1 is SGHTA, CDR2 FQGNSA, per germline. The CDR3 DNA sequence: TGTGCCAGCAGCTTGGGGCAGTGGAAAGATACGCAGTATTTT. This sequence encodes CASSLGQWKDTQYF.

This clone turned up a few times. The chain combines TRBV5-5 with TRBJ2-7, with 9 bases fitting TRBD2. Looked up from germline, CDR1 is SGHKS and CDR2 is YYEKEE (reference sequence). V shed 0 bases, J shed 4 bases, and the junction held 11 bases outside the gene matches. This CDR3 comprises 17 residues. CDR3 protein: CASSLVALAGVGYEQYF. The CDR3 DNA sequence: TGTGCCAGCAGCTTGGTTGCCTTAGCGGGAGTGGGGTACGAGCAGTACTTC. Together with reference TRBV5-5 and TRBJ2-7, the CDR3 gives the full variable domain: DAGVTQSPTHLIKTRGQQVTLRCSPISGHKSVSWYQQVLGQGPQFIFQYYEKEERGRGNFPDRFSARQFPNYSSELNVNALLLGDSALYLCASSLVALAGVGYEQYFGPGTRLTVT.

V gene TRBV5-6 combines with J gene TRBJ1-1, with a tentative D call TRBD1 (5 bases). CDR1 is SGHDT and CDR2 is YYEEEE in the germline V gene. CDR3 length equals 13 residues. Trimming pared 6 bases from V and 4 bases from J, leaving 13 bases between. The CDR3 region is CASNPRQSTEAFF. CDR3 sequence (DNA): TGTGCCAGCAACCCTCGACAGAGCACTGAAGCTTTCTTT.

This clone was recorded a few times. The chain couples TRBV7-2 to TRBJ2-3; TRBD2 might be the D (7 bases). Germline V gene lookup returns CDR1 SGHTA and CDR2 FQGNSA. This CDR3 has 14 amino acids. V lost 3 bases, J lost 3 bases, and 10 bases lay in between. CDR3 DNA: TGTGCCAGCAGCTTCCGGGGGGCGACAGATACGCAGTATTTT. Encoded protein: CASSFRGATDTQYF.

The CDR3 loop is CASSLKGTGIQETQYF. The DNA of the CDR3 is TGTGCCAGTAGCCTGAAAGGGACAGGAATACAAGAGACCCAGTACTTC. The chain has TRBV19 and TRBJ2-5; 8 bases agree with TRBD1. V lost 6 bases and J lost 2; bases outside the gene matches: 11. The CDR3 contains 16 residues. Germline CDR1 reads LNHDA; CDR2 reads SQIVND (reference sequence).

J is TRBJ2-3 and V is TRBV27; 9 positions match TRBD2. The germline CDR1 and CDR2 sequences are MNHEY and SMNVEV (reference sequence). The CDR3 runs 15 residues. The V and J ends lost 2 bases and 4 bases, in that order; junction bases with no gene match: 4. The CDR3 DNA is TGTGCCAGCAGTTTAGCTAGCGGGACGTCAGATACGCAGTATTTT. It codes for CASSLASGTSDTQYF.

This clone turned up a few times. V usage is TRBV18 and J usage is TRBJ2-7; no definite D call. V dropped 4 bases and J dropped 3 bases, with 7 bases sitting between them. Germline V gene lookup returns CDR1 KGHSH and CDR2 LQKENI. The CDR3 has 12 residues. CDR3 DNA sequence: TGTGCCAGCTCACGGCAGGACTACGAGCAGTACTTC. The encoded protein is CASSRQDYEQYF.

This clone has just a few counts. The rearrangement uses TRBV7-2 and TRBJ2-7, with 10 bases lining up with TRBD2. Germline V gene data show CDR1 as SGHTA and CDR2 as FQGNSA. V shed 5 bases, J shed 4 bases, and the junction held 11 bases outside the gene matches. There are 16 residues in the CDR3. For the CDR3, the DNA is TGTGCCAGCAGCATGAGCGGGGGGGCCGCGAGATACGAGCAGTACTTC. Residues: CASSMSGGAARYEQYF.

The chain links TRBV30 to TRBJ2-7; no clear D. The ends were cut back, 4 bases at V and 0 bases at J, with 4 bases in the middle. Germline V CDR1 and CDR2: GTSNPN, SVGIG (reference sequence). There are 11 residues in the CDR3. Written as DNA, the CDR3 is TGTGCCTGGACAGGCTCCTACGAGCAGTACTTC. Translating gives CAWTGSYEQYF.

This chain joins TRBV28 and TRBJ2-5, with a possible D match to TRBD1 (5 bases). Germline V CDR1 and CDR2: MDHEN, SYDVKM. CDR3 length equals 14 residues. Trimming left V 5 bases short and J 1 base short, with 11 bases between. The CDR3 nucleotides read TGTGCCAGCAGTGGGCACAGGTTCCAAGAGACCCAGTACTTC. Its protein product is CASSGHRFQETQYF.

J is TRBJ1-2 and V is TRBV28, with 8 bases aligning to TRBD1. The CDR3 contains 14 residues. The germline CDR1 and CDR2 sequences are MDHEN and SYDVKM. The trim removed 4 bases at V and 2 bases at J, leaving 3 bases unmatched. CDR3 residues: CASSSGGSNYGYTF. In DNA, the CDR3 is TGTGCCAGCAGTTCAGGGGGCAGCAACTATGGCTACACCTTC.

In DNA form, the CDR3 reads TGTGCCAGCAGTGCCTCGACAGGGTCTAATGAAAAACTGTTTTTT. The encoded protein is CASSASTGSNEKLFF. The chain combines TRBV6-5 with TRBJ1-4; TRBD1 matches 7 bases. CDR1 MNHEY and CDR2 SVGAGI come from the germline V gene. The V and J ends lost 5 bases and 3 bases, in that order; junction bases with no gene match: 6. The CDR3 has 15 residues.

J is TRBJ2-3 and V is TRBV7-2; 8 nucleotides agree with TRBD2. Germline V CDR1 and CDR2: SGHTA, FQGNSA. This CDR3 is 16 amino acids long. The V segment lost 4 bases and the J segment 2 bases; nucleotides outside the gene matches: 8. The CDR3: CASSWLAGGTTDTQYF. The CDR3 nucleotides read TGTGCCAGCAGCTGGTTGGCGGGAGGAACCACAGATACGCAGTATTTT.

This chain uses TRBV2 with TRBJ2-2, with 7 nucleotides matching TRBD1. There are 14 residues in the CDR3. V was pared by 6 bases and J by 1 base, with 2 bases of the junction left unmatched. Germline V CDR1 and CDR2: SNHLY, FYNNEI. The CDR3 DNA is TGTGCCAGCAGGGACAGGCTGAACACCGGGGAGCTGTTTTTT. This gives the protein CASRDRLNTGELFF.

The CDR3 region is CASSVGISVGTNEKLFF. DNA of the CDR3: TGTGCCAGCAGCGTAGGTATTAGCGTTGGAACTAATGAAAAACTGTTTTTT. The chain employs TRBV9 and TRBJ1-4; D gene uncertain. The germline CDR1 and CDR2 sequences are SGDLS and YYNGEE. The V end was cut by 0 bases, the J end by 1 base, with 13 bases between. CDR3 length: 17 amino acids. Together with reference TRBV9 and TRBJ1-4, the CDR3 gives the full variable domain: DSGVTQTPKHLITATGQRVTLRCSPRSGDLSVYWYQQSLDQGLQFLIQYYNGEERAKGNILERFSAQQFPDLHSELNLSSLELGDSALYFCASSVGISVGTNEKLFFGSGTQLSVL.

This rearrangement joins TRBV6-6 to TRBJ2-3, with a possible D match to TRBD1 (6 bases). The germline V gene encodes CDR1 MNHNY and CDR2 SVGAGI (reference sequence). V was shortened by 6 bases and J by 2 bases, with 12 bases between the two germline ends. The CDR3 is 14 amino acids. The CDR3 region has the DNA TGTGCCAGCAGAGACCGGGACACCACAGATACGCAGTATTTT. The encoded protein is CASRDRDTTDTQYF.